Reported below is one T cell receptor beta chain. The antigen it recognizes is unknown. No quality values exist for individual bases; no much larger clone is one base distant. CD8 naive samples consisted of CD45RO-negative cells that were positively selected for CCR7, yielding a CD45RA+CCR7+ population without TemRA cells. Healthy HIV-negative adults with no recently reported acute infections or vaccinations were included as donors. Only Caucasian adults living in Nashville, Tennessee, USA were represented among the donors. After blood collection by leukapheresis, PBMCs were isolated using Ficoll-Histopaque density gradient centrifugation and then cryopreserved in the vapor phase of liquid nitrogen. Purity and quantity of every magnetically sorted T cell population were checked by analytical flow cytometry. Genomic DNA was isolated from every sorted fraction and measured by UV absorbance on a Nanodrop 2000c.

Using the deep immunoSEQ assay, multiplex PCR amplified TCR CDR3 regions from genomic DNA. For each cell subset, the extracted genomic DNA was distributed evenly across all wells of several immunoSEQ 96-well plates, and each plate served as one replicate. Each replicate PCR for sorted subsets received about 200 ng genomic DNA, equal to about 30,000 T cell genomes. Purified libraries were measured with a Qubit 3.0 fluorometer, size-checked on a Bioanalyzer 2100, and measured again with the KAPA Library Quantification kit. Every immunoSEQ 96-well plate was sequenced on a separate single-read 150-cycle Illumina NextSeq 550 flow cell. For the original study's pipeline: Because the immunoSEQ output included only junctional sequences and no quality scores, the filtering could not be the same as the filtering used for full-length reads. To assign V/J genes and CDR3, sequences were annotated against IMGT germline references using PyIR, a Python wrapper for IgBLAST v1.9. Any read was removed if the V/J assignment was weak (E-value above 1e-6), the CDR3 was missing, or the read contained stop codons, out-of-frame junctions, or ambiguous translated residues. V3J clonotypes were defined by identical inferred V gene, J gene, and CDR3 amino acid sequence. Percentage overlap between repertoires was computed as shared unique clonotypes divided by the size of the smaller repertoire. Richness of each repertoire was evaluated using RTK rarefaction, the Chao1 estimator, and Recon v2.1 estimates of unobserved clonotypes. OLGA was used to compute generation probabilities for all TCRbeta clonotypes that the gDNA method yielded from a few donors. TCRdb limited this immuneACCESS table to in-frame rearrangements with V and J called. A share of clones is missing; checked studies link under half to unresolved V genes, and the rest is unexplained. V, J and clone size reflect that table, while D and trimming were determined from the DNA. In this sample the table shows roughly 2,000,000 clones, around 96% of which occur a single time. More than 0.9% of the sample is taken by the ten largest.

The entry originates in a study of shared clonotypes between healthy human individuals (dated by TCRdb to between 2020 and 2021). Broadly, across the study: A few men and a couple of women, aged 18 to 49 years, made up the cohort. For each donor, three plates each were used for CD4 naive and CD4 memory, two plates were used for CD8 naive, and one plate was used for CD8 memory. The study deeply sequenced blood TCR repertoires of 5 or 6 healthy adults to estimate repertoire size and the extent of clonotype sharing between individuals. Different laboratories and diverse techniques were used to prepare libraries and sequence TCR repertoires, to increase sequencing depth and limit assay-specific biases. Each donor's leukapheresis produced roughly between about 0.8 and 10 billion PBMCs.

Here is what the overall study found, with its caveats: Sampling was restricted to blood, and TCR repertoires in tissues likely differ from the TCR repertoires found in blood. Clonotypes shared by all four sorted-subset donors showed higher generation probabilities than non-shared clonotypes. Naive subsets generally had larger estimated clonotype richness than memory subsets did. Across a handful of donors, about 4.5% of naive CD4, roughly 3.3% of naive CD8, 2% to 2.5% of memory CD4, and over 0.35% of memory CD8 clonotypes were shared. Rarefaction of sorted-subset datasets indicated incomplete sequencing despite the large sequencing depth. Because the study included only a small number of donors, the genetic and exposure-history diversity represented was limited. Pairwise subsampling indicated that sequencing depth was expected to affect the degree of clonotype sharing among donors.

The V and J ends are trimmed by 4 bases and 6 bases, leaving 27 bases between them. The germline V gene (reference sequence) specifies SEHNR as CDR1 and FQNEAQ as CDR2. Taken from cysteine to phenylalanine, the CDR3 has 19 residues. Only the CDR3 DNA stays, 57 bases, in frame from base 1. The chain is encoded by TRBV7-9 joined to TRBJ2-2; there is no confident call for the D gene. This clonotype was obtained from a man aged 18 to 30 in good health. Sequencing input: naive CD8+ T cells sorted from blood. Interpreted using the paper, the cell subset or site label stands for: CD45RA+CCR7+. The CDR3 protein: CASSSPRIVVAEPPGELFF. In nucleotides, the sequence is TGTGCCAGCAGCTCTCCCCGGATCGTTGTGGCGGAGCCGCCCGGGGAGCTGTTTTTT. Full variable domain (CDR3 extended with the reference TRBV7-9 and TRBJ2-2 proteins): DTGVSQNPRHKITKRGQNVTFRCDPISEHNRLYWYRQTLGQGPEFLTYFQNEAQLEKSRLLSDRFSAERPKGSFSTLEIQRTEQGDSAMYLCASSSPRIVVAEPPGELFFGEGSRLTVL.